This section outlines one T cell receptor beta chain sequence together with its context. The antigen remains undetermined. J gave up 6 bases and V 0 bases, and 12 bases lay outside the gene matches. This CDR3 has 18 amino acids. CDR1 and CDR2 from the germline V gene are SGHVS and FNYEAQ. Sequencing used immunoSEQ multiplex PCR; TCRdb keeps in-frame clones, though not all of them. The table has over 60,000 clones, around nine tenths seen once. The record originates from a study of T cell responses to AZD1222 COVID-19 vaccine. Study findings and constraints: Nearly half of spike-specific TCRs reportedly target unmutated variant regions. The breadth and depth of Spike-specific TCRs increased once two AZD1222 doses had been given. Vaccine-associated CD4 TCRs ranged over spike, dominating at 160-218 and 743-854. White British people made up most donors, females outnumbered males, and clonal diversity was possibly underestimated.

This clonotype was sampled from an adult in good health. The sample was peripheral blood, taken on day 0 of AZD1222 vaccination. V is TRBV7-6 and J is TRBJ2-1; 9 bases line up with TRBD2. The CDR3 sequence is CASSLARAPGLASNEQFF. Written as DNA, the CDR3 is TGTGCCAGCAGCTTAGCCAGAGCCCCGGGACTAGCCTCCAATGAGCAGTTCTTC.